One and the same sample provided the 9 T cell receptor beta chains below, sequenced in a study of shared clonotypes between healthy human individuals. Clones were sequenced by immunoSEQ multiplex PCR, and TCRdb holds only the in-frame ones, with some missing. This sample has some 680,000 clones; 73% occur once, and the top ten carry roughly 1.9%. The specimen sequenced was memory CD4+ T cells sorted from blood. Subset given: CD45RA-negative fraction. All receptors come from a woman in her 30s in good health.

This chain connects TRBV5-1 to TRBJ2-3; D not resolved. Trimming left V 7 bases short and J 2 bases short, with 14 bases between. Germline V gene lookup returns CDR1 SGHRS and CDR2 YFSETQ. The CDR3 has 14 amino acids. The CDR3 sequence: CASGLESHTDTQYF. The DNA for the CDR3 is TGCGCCAGCGGGTTGGAAAGCCACACAGATACGCAGTATTTT.

This clone was seen only a few times. The sample contains more than one DNA sequence encoding this CDR3. This sequence joins TRBV2 and TRBJ2-1, with 7 bases lining up with TRBD2. Germline-derived CDR1 and CDR2 are SNHLY and FYNNEI. This CDR3 is built from 14 residues. Unmatched junction bases numbered 4, after V lost 8 bases and J lost 0 bases. The CDR3 coding sequence is TGTGCCAGCGGCGGGAGATTCTCCTACAATGAGCAGTTCTTC. It is translated as CASGGRFSYNEQFF.

V and J are TRBV14 and TRBJ1-1; TRBD1 agrees at 8 bases. V was pared by 4 bases and J by 4 bases, with 5 bases of the junction left unmatched. CDR3 length: 14 amino acids. CDR1 is SGHDN and CDR2 is FVKESK in the germline V gene. CDR3 DNA sequence: TGTGCCAGCAGCCCCAGGGGGCGAGTCACTGAAGCTTTCTTT. Protein sequence: CASSPRGRVTEAFF.

J is TRBJ1-2 and V is TRBV9; 10 bases line up with TRBD1. J was trimmed by 5 bases and V by 3 bases; bases with no gene match: 10. The CDR3 is made up of 16 amino acids. Germline CDR1 is SGDLS and CDR2 is YYNGEE. The CDR3 DNA follows: TGTGCCAGCAGCGGACGGGGGACAGGGGCTTGGTATGGCTACACCTTC. As protein: CASSGRGTGAWYGYTF.

The CDR3 bases are TGTGCCAGCAGCCCCAGACTAGCGGGAGGACGTAATGAGCAGTTCTTC. Translating it yields CASSPRLAGGRNEQFF. The chain is built from TRBV7-2 and TRBJ2-1; 13 bases align to TRBD2. Germline loops: CDR1 SGHTA, CDR2 FQGNSA. The CDR3 has 16 amino acids. J was trimmed by 7 bases and V by 5 bases; bases with no gene match: 8.

The V and J genes are TRBV5-4 and TRBJ2-1; 11 bases line up with TRBD2. J was trimmed by 8 bases and V by 4 bases; bases with no gene match: 8. The CDR3 runs to 15 residues. Germline V lookup: CDR1 SGHNT, CDR2 YYREEE (reference sequence). The CDR3 DNA follows: TGTGCCAGCAGCAAGACTAGCGGGGTCCCCCATGAGCAGTTCTTC. This translates into CASSKTSGVPHEQFF.

The chain is built from TRBV29-1 and TRBJ2-7; TRBD2 might be the D (6 bases). Germline V CDR1 and CDR2: SQVTM, ANQGSEA. This CDR3 contains 11 residues. The V and J ends lost 6 bases and 3 bases respectively, with 9 bases between them. In nucleotides, the CDR3 is TGCAGCGTGGAGGGCAGCTACGAGCAGTACTTC. It yields the protein CSVEGSYEQYF.

The chain links TRBV7-8 to TRBJ2-3; either TRBD1 or TRBD2 may supply D (5 bases each). Germline CDR1 SGHVS, CDR2 FQNEAQ. V gave up 4 bases and J gave up 4 bases, with 15 bases separating them. The CDR3 extends over 15 amino acids. The CDR3 bases are TGTGCCAGCAGCTCTAGGGGCCACGGGGCAGATACGCAGTATTTT. It codes for CASSSRGHGADTQYF.

This clone was observed once. V gene TRBV19 combines with J gene TRBJ1-5; 9 positions match TRBD1. The CDR3 loop spans 17 amino acids. Trimming removed 5 bases from V and 1 base from J; junction bases left unmatched: 9. CDR1 is LNHDA, CDR2 SQIVND, per germline (reference sequence). The CDR3 loop is CASSAYRGRLSNQPQHF. As DNA, the CDR3 is TGTGCCAGTAGTGCTTACAGGGGGCGATTGAGCAATCAGCCCCAGCATTTT.